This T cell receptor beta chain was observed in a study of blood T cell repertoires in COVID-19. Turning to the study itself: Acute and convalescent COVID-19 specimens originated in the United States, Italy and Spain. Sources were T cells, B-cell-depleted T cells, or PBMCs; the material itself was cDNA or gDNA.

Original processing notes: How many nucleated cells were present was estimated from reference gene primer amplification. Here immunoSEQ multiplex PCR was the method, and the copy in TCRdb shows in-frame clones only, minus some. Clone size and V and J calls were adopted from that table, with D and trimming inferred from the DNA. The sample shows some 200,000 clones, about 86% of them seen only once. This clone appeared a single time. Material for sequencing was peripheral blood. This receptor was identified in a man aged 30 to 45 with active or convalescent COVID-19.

The DNA of the CDR3 is TGTGCCAGCAGCCAAGGGGCGTCAGTCCAAGAGACCCAGTACTTC. Translation: CASSQGASVQETQYF. J is TRBJ2-5 and V is TRBV3-1 (or the pseudogene TRBV3-2), with unresolved D. The V gene lost 1 base and the J gene lost 1 base, with 10 bases spanning the gap. This CDR3 comprises 15 residues. Germline V lookup: CDR1 LGHDT, CDR2 YNNKEL (reference sequence).